This entry describes one TCR beta chain. There is no known antigen for this receptor. No clone much larger than this one lies a single base away; base qualities are absent. The meaning of the sample's time point label: baseline before oral tofacitinib. From alopecia areata patients, peripheral blood was collected along with lesional scalp punch biopsies. PBMCs were isolated by density centrifugation and stained for CD3, CD4 and CD8, and CD4+ and CD8+ T cells were sorted on a FACSAria. The sample is drawn from a study of CD8+ T cells in alopecia areata listed by TCRdb under 2018. For context, the study as a whole: The treated patients took part in an open-label pilot trial in which moderate-to-severe alopecia areata was treated with oral tofacitinib at 5 to 10 mg twice daily. Amplification of TCRbeta CDR3 regions was done by immunoSEQ multiplex PCR using 35 Vbeta forward primers and 13 Jbeta reverse primers. Patients on tofacitinib were biopsied at baseline and after 4 and 24 weeks of treatment, and several of the patients also had a later scalp biopsy. Scalp clonality was compared among normal scalp (n=4), patchy alopecia areata scalp (n=8), and alopecia totalis/universalis scalp (n=8). On the human side, TCRbeta sequencing was run on scalp tissue and on sorted CD4+ and CD8+ peripheral blood T cells from healthy controls and from alopecia areata patients with either patchy or totalis/universalis disease. Patients stayed on tofacitinib for 6 to 18 months and then had 6 months of follow-up off drug so that delayed response and recurrence could be assessed. RNA was obtained with the PAXgene miRNA kit for fixed scalp, the miRNeasy kit for PBMCs, and the RNeasy kit for mouse skin. In both human patients and the C3H/HeJ mouse model, the study applied high-throughput TCRbeta sequencing to look at T cell clonal expansion in alopecia areata. What the research found in general, with its limitations: Lesional scalp, especially in alopecia totalis/universalis, showed higher clonality and more expanded CD8+ clones than normal scalp, suggesting antigenic drive. Shared TCR sequences between patients were less evident than in mice, which may be partly attributable to HLA diversity in the patient population. Unlike mouse skin, where gammadelta T cells dominate, normal human skin contains resident alphabeta T cells that get sequenced too, which complicates analysis of the scalp TCR repertoire.

The CDR3 covers 12 residues, taking in both the cysteine and the phenylalanine. The kept DNA is CDR3 alone, 36 bases in frame from the first base. Via the germline V gene (reference sequence), CDR1 is GTSNPN and CDR2 SVGIG. V has 5 bases trimmed and J has 7 bases trimmed; junction bases matching no gene number 7. Library construction relied on the immunoSEQ multiplex PCR assay. RNA was extracted from all samples and reverse transcribed into cDNA, which served as template for TCR sequencing. First-strand cDNA was synthesized using SuperScript III with a 2:1 mix of oligo-dT and random hexamers. Amplification bias was assessed with a synthetic immune receptor repertoire, and residual bias was removed computationally. The original pipeline was this. Raw reads were preprocessed to remove errors, and CDR3 was defined according to IMGT conventions as the region from the conserved cysteine to phenylalanine. Clonality was computed as 1 minus the Shannon entropy, with the entropy normalized by log2 of the number of productive unique TCRs. CD4 or CD8 identity of scalp clones was inferred by cross-referencing scalp TCRbeta sequences with sorted blood CD4 and CD8 repertoires. This immuneACCESS table, as held by TCRdb, lists in-frame sequences with V and J called but not all clones. Of the missing ones, under half trace to an unresolved V gene in checked studies; the others have no known cause. The DNA was the basis for D and trimming; V, J and clone size are from that table. The sample yields fewer than 150,000 clones; approximately 53% were counted once. Of the sample, roughly 4.5% falls within the top ten clones.

The sequencing here drew on CD4+ T cells sorted from blood, taken at week 0. The rearrangement combines TRBV30 with TRBJ2-7; 8 nucleotides in the junction match TRBD1. This clonotype originated in a human donor with alopecia areata. The CDR3 region has the sequence CAWDRGPGEQYF. The nucleotides read TGTGCCTGGGACAGGGGCCCGGGGGAGCAGTACTTC.